Included here is one T cell receptor (beta chain) sequence, with context. Its antigen is not identified. The CDR3 has 16 amino acids. Germline V gene sequence: CDR1 KGHSH, CDR2 LQKENI. Trimming cost V 4 bases and J 5 bases; bases outside gene matches: 9. The sample is drawn from a study of T cell responses to AZD1222 COVID-19 vaccine. Broader study findings: Clonal diversity was possibly underestimated, and white British individuals and females predominated among donors. Only after the peak T cell response were repertoires sampled.

Generated by immunoSEQ multiplex PCR, the TCRdb table keeps only in-frame clones and is missing some. The sample lists about 120,000 clones, 80% to 90% occurring once. This sample comprised peripheral blood, obtained on day 0 of AZD1222 vaccination. This TCR was sampled from an adult in good health. The V call is TRBV18, the J call TRBJ2-7, with 12 nucleotides matching TRBD1. The CDR3 DNA reads TGTGCCAGCTCACGTACGTTGGGGACAGGGGGCGACGAGCAGTACTTC. Its protein is CASSRTLGTGGDEQYF.